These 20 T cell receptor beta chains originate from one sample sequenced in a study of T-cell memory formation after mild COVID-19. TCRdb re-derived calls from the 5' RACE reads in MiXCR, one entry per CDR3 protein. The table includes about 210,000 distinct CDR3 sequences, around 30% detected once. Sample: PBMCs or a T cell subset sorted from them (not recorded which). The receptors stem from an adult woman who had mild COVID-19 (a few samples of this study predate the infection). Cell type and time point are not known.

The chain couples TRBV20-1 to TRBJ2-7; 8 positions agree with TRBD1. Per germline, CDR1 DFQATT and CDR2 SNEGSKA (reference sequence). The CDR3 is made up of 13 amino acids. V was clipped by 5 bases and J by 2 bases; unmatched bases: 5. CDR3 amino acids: CSAHTGGTYEQYF. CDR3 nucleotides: TGCAGTGCTCATACAGGGGGAACCTACGAGCAGTACTTC.

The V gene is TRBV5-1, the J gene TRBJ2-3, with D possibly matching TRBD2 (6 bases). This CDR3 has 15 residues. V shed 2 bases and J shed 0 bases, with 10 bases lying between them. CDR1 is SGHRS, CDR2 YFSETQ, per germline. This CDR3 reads CASSFASASTDTQYF. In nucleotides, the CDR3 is TGCGCCAGCAGCTTTGCTAGCGCAAGCACAGATACGCAGTATTTT.

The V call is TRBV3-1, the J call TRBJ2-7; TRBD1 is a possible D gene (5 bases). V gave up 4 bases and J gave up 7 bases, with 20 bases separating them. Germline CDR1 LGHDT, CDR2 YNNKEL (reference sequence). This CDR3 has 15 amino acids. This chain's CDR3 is CASSPGWLVQGEQYF. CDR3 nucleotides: TGTGCCAGCAGCCCGGGCTGGTTGGTCCAGGGAGAGCAGTACTTC.

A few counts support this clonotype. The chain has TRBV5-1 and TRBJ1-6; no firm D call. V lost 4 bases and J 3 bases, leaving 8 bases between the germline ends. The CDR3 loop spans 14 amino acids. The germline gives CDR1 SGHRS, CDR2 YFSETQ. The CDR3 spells CASSMDSYNSPLHF. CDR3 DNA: TGCGCCAGCAGCATGGATAGCTATAATTCACCCCTCCACTTT. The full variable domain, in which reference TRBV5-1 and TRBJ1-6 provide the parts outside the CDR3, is KAGVTQTPRYLIKTRGQQVTLSCSPISGHRSVSWYQQTPGQGLQFLFEYFSETQRNKGNFPGRFSGRQFSNSRSEMNVSTLELGDSALYLCASSMDSYNSPLHFGNGTRLTVT.

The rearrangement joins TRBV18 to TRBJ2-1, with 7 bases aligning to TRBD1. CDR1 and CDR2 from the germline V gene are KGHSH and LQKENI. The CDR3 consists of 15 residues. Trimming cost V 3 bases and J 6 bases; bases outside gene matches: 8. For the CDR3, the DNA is TGTGCCAGCTCACCGCCGACAGGGCCTTTCAATGAGCAGTTCTTC. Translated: CASSPPTGPFNEQFF.

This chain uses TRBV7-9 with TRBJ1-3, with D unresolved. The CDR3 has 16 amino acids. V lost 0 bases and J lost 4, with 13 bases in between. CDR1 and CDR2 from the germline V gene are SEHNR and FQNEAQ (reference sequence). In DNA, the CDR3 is TGTGCCAGCAGCTTAGCCTCCGCGGAAACGGGAAACACCATATATTTT. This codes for CASSLASAETGNTIYF.

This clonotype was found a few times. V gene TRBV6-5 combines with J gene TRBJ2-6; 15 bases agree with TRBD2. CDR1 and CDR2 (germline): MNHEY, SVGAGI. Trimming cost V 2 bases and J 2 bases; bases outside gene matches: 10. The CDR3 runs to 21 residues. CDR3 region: CASSYARTSGRAGTGANVLTF. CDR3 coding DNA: TGTGCCAGCAGTTACGCCCGGACTAGCGGGAGGGCCGGGACTGGGGCCAACGTCCTGACTTTC.

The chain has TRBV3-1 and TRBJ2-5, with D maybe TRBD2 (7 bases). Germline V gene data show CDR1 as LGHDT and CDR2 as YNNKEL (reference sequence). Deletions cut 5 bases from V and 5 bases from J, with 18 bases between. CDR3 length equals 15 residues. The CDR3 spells CASSLNEGGPETQYF. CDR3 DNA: TGTGCCAGCAGCTTAAACGAGGGGGGGCCTGAGACCCAGTACTTC.

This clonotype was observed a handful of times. The CDR3 protein is CASSQPEETQYF. The CDR3 region has the DNA TGCGCCAGCAGTCAGCCAGAAGAGACCCAGTACTTC. The chain has TRBV23-1 and TRBJ2-5; D is uncertain. TRBV23-1 falls under the ORF class, with uncertain function. The CDR3 totals 12 residues. Deletions cut 3 bases from V and 3 bases from J, with 5 bases between.

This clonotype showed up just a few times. The CDR3 bases are TGTGCCACCAGCAGAGGAGGGACTAGCGGACCCTACGAGCAGTACTTC. Its protein is CATSRGGTSGPYEQYF. The chain employs TRBV15 and TRBJ2-7, with TRBD2 identical over 11 bases. Trimming removed 1 base from V and 2 bases from J; junction bases left unmatched: 4. The CDR3 totals 16 residues. The germline gives CDR1 LNHNV, CDR2 YYDKDF (reference sequence).

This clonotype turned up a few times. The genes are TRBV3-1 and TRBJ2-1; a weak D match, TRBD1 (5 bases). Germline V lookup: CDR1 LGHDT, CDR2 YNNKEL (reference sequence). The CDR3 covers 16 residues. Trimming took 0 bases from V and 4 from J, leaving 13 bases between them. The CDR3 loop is CASSQETAVNYNEQFF. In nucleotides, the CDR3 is TGTGCCAGCAGCCAAGAGACAGCCGTAAATTACAATGAGCAGTTCTTC.

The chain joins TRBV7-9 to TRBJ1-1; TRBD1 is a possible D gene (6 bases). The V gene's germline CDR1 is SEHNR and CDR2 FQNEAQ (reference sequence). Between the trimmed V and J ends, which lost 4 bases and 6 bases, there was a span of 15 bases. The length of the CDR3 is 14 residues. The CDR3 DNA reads TGTGCCAGCAGCTGGCCGGGACATAATTCTGAAGCTTTCTTT. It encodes CASSWPGHNSEAFF.

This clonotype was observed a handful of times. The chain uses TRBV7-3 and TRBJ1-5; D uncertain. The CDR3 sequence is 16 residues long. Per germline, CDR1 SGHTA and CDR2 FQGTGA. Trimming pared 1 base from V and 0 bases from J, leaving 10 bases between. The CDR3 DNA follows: TGTGCCAGCAGCTTAATCGGCAGATATAGCAATCAGCCCCAGCATTTT. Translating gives CASSLIGRYSNQPQHF.

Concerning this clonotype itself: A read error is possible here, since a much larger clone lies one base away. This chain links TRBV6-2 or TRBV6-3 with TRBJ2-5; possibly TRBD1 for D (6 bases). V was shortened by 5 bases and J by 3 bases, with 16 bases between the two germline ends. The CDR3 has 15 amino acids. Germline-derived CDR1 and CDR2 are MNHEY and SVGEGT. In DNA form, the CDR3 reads TGTGCCAGCAGTACCATAGGGACACCGAAAGAGACCCAGTACTTC. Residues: CASSTIGTPKETQYF.

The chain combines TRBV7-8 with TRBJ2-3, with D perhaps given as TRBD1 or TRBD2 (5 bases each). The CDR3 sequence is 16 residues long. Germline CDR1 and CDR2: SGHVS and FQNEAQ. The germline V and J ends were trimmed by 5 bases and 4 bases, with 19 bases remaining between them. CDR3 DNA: TGTGCCAGCAGCCTCAGATCAGGGCGGAGGTCAGATACGCAGTATTTT. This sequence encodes CASSLRSGRRSDTQYF.

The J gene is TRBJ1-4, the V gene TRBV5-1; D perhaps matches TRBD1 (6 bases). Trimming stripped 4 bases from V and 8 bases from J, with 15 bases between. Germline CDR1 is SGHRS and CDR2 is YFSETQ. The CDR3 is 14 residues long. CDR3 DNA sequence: TGCGCCAGCAGCAGACAGGAGGCGAAAGAAAAACTGTTTTTT. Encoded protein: CASSRQEAKEKLFF.

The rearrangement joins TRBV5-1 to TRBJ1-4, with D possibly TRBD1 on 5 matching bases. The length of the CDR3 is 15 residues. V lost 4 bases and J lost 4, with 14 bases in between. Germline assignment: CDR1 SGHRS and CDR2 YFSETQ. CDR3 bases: TGCGCCAGCAGCATTCCGGGACCGAATAATGAAAAACTGTTTTTT. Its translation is CASSIPGPNNEKLFF.

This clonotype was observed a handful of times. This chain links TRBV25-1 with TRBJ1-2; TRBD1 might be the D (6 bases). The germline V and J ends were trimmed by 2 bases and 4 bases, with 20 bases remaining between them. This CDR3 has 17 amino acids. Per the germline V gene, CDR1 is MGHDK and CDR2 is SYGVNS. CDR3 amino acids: CASSEPTLLDSPYGYTF. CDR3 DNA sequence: TGTGCCAGCAGTGAACCAACCCTCCTGGACAGTCCCTATGGCTACACCTTC.

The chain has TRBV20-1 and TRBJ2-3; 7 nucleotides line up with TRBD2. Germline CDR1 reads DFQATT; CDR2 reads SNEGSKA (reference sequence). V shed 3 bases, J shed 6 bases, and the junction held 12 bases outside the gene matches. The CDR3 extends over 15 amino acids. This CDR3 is CSARGQGGGSDTQYF. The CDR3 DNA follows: TGCAGTGCTAGGGGGCAGGGCGGCGGGAGCGATACGCAGTATTTT.

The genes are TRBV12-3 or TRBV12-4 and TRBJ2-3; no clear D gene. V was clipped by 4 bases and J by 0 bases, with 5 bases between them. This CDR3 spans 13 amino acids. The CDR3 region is CASSYSSTDTQYF. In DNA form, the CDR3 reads TGTGCCAGCAGTTATAGCAGCACAGATACGCAGTATTTT.